This T cell receptor beta chain was retrieved from a study of blood T cell repertoires in COVID-19. Across the study: Samples came from the United States, Italy and Spain, spanning acute and convalescent COVID-19. From T cells, B-cell-depleted T cells, or PBMCs came the material, which was cDNA or gDNA.

CDR1 SEHNR and CDR2 FQNEAQ come from the germline V gene (reference sequence). This CDR3 is built from 15 residues. Trimming took 0 bases from V and 2 from J, leaving 9 bases between them. Per the original methods: Quantification of nucleated cells was approximated via reference gene primer amplification. Some clones are missing from TCRdb's copy, which holds only in-frame ones; the method was immunoSEQ multiplex PCR. V and J calls and clone size follow that table, whereas D and trimming were derived from the DNA. The sample includes about 35,000 clones, around 82% seen only once; the top ten take over 3.5%.

V usage is TRBV7-9 and J usage is TRBJ2-3; the D gene is possibly TRBD1 (5 bases). The receptor was derived from a man in his forties or fifties with acute or convalescent COVID-19. The sample was peripheral blood. CDR3 sequence (DNA): TGTGCCAGCAGCTTAGCCGCAGGGAACACAGATACGCAGTATTTT. It encodes CASSLAAGNTDTQYF.